Listed below are T cell receptor beta chains from one sample, sequenced in a study of vaccination and CD4 T cells after COVID-19. TCRdb independently ran MiXCR on the PCR reads; one entry per CDR3 protein. The data hold more than 15,000 distinct CDR3 sequences, with about 70% observed a single time. Which antigens these TCRs recognize remains unknown. The material sequenced was CD4+ T cells from blood, cultured in vitro. The receptors come from a human donor who had recovered from COVID-19. The conserved cysteine and the conserved F or W are not part of the CDR3 here.

v_gene,j_gene,CDR3aa
TRBV20-1,TRBJ2-5,SALGDFQTVMETQY
TRBV10-3,TRBJ1-2,AIRPTSQLIFYGYT
TRBV7-8,TRBJ1-1,ASSRVPGGQKNTEAF
TRBV20-1,TRBJ2-7,STRDRGISYEQY
TRBV7-3,TRBJ2-7,ASSCYQREHSYEQY
TRBV19,TRBJ2-7,ASSPTGTGPPYEQY
TRBV6-1,TRBJ2-3,ASLARGGTDTQY
TRBV28,TRBJ1-2,ASSLETFYGYT
TRBV20-1,TRBJ2-5,SANIGSQETQY
TRBV6-1,TRBJ1-1,ASGPSGTGTLYGAF
TRBV30,TRBJ1-6,AAPVGGRSPLH
TRBV19,TRBJ1-5,ASRSKPGSASNQPQH
TRBV20-1,TRBJ1-2,SAQSKGNYGYT
TRBV27,TRBJ1-2,AVGGAGKGYGYT
TRBV6-4,TRBJ1-1,ASSDSPGSTEAF
TRBV6-1,TRBJ1-1,ASTPRGGPLARGAEAF
TRBV28,TRBJ2-7,ASRPRGGHEQY
TRBV6-2/TRBV6-3,TRBJ1-4,ASSLLMRNEKLF
TRBV20-1,TRBJ1-5,SAPARGVGNQPQH
TRBV27,TRBJ1-2,ASSPDMGGYT
TRBV20-1,TRBJ2-7,SARSLAGPPPRHYEQY
TRBV5-1,TRBJ1-3,ASSPVGGNTIY
TRBV20-1,TRBJ2-4,SARQVDLAKNIQY
TRBV7-8,TRBJ1-5,ASSLQRGQGNQPQH
TRBV10-2,TRBJ2-7,ASSALVSEQY
TRBV6-1,TRBJ2-3,ASTLTLGVGPQY
TRBV7-3,TRBJ1-1,ASSFRSSGTEAF
TRBV6-5,TRBJ2-1,ASSYSTSGNNEQF
TRBV30,TRBJ1-5,AWSVLEGLGQPQH
TRBV11-3,TRBJ2-4,ASSLSGVDIQY
TRBV20-1,TRBJ2-1,SARGWRDYTDEQF
TRBV24-1,TRBJ1-1,ATSDAGARGTEAF
TRBV19,TRBJ2-1,ASRHLTYYNEQF
TRBV5-1,TRBJ1-1,ASSFSGSEAF
TRBV6-5,TRBJ1-2,ASSYSARQGNGYT
TRBV7-2,TRBJ2-7,ASSSRGGGFASYEQY
TRBV20-1,TRBJ1-2,SAGPGTGPYSSYGYT
TRBV11-2,TRBJ2-1,ASSFYTSGYNEQF
TRBV6-1,TRBJ1-5,ASSVGQPQH
TRBV6-1,TRBJ1-5,ASSERREGNQPQH
TRBV7-8,TRBJ2-4,ASSLPSAANIQY
TRBV12-3/TRBV12-4,TRBJ1-2,ASNPRVGSPVSGYT
TRBV12-3/TRBV12-4,TRBJ1-1,ASRLFPRTPEAF
TRBV29-1,TRBJ1-2,SDRGTGHGYT
TRBV20-1,TRBJ1-2,SARFEAYGYT
TRBV5-1,TRBJ2-7,ASQGLGSYEQY
TRBV19,TRBJ1-5,ASSPYPMDQPQH
TRBV20-1,TRBJ1-1,SARTLDTEAF
TRBV7-9,TRBJ1-6,ASSSDRGSLH
TRBV10-1,TRBJ2-1,ASRGRGSNEQF
TRBV4-3,TRBJ2-7,ASSQDPLANSGRLNEQY
TRBV28,TRBJ2-5,ASSSVVGLAGQETQY
TRBV15,TRBJ2-3,ATSRGTSVSTDTQY
TRBV6-1,TRBJ1-1,ASSADRGPGGAF